This T cell receptor (beta chain) was recorded in a study of blood T cell repertoires in COVID-19. Across the study: Both acute and convalescent COVID-19 samples were obtained from the United States, Italy and Spain. PBMCs, B-cell-depleted T cells, or T cells provided the cDNA or gDNA that made up the material.

As handled by the study authors: Scientists estimated how many nucleated cells there were by amplifying reference gene primers. Profiling relied on immunoSEQ multiplex PCR, and the TCRdb table lists in-frame clones only, not all of them. The DNA was the basis for D and trimming; V, J and clone size are from that table. This sample has tens of thousands of clones, with 92% found just once. V lost 9 bases to trimming and J lost 4 bases, with 15 bases between them. In germline, CDR1 is MNHEY, CDR2 SVGAGI. CDR3 length: 14 amino acids. The specimen sequenced was peripheral blood. The TCR was taken from a human donor in a cohort sampled during active COVID-19. The rearrangement joins TRBV6-5 to TRBJ1-4; D is possibly TRBD1 (5 bases). The chain's CDR3 is CASNLQAYNEKLFF. As DNA, the CDR3 is TGTGCCAGTAATTTACAGGCCTATAATGAAAAACTGTTTTTT.